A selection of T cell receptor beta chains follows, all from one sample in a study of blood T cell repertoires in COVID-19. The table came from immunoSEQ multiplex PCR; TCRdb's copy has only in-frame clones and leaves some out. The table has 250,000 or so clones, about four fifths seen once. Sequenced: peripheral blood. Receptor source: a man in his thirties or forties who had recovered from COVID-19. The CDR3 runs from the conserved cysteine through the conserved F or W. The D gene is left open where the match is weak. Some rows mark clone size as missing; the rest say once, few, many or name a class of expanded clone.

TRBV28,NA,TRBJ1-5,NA,TGTGCCAGCAGTTTGGCGGGGGCGGGGGGTCAGCCCCAGCATTTT,CASSLAGAGGQPQHF
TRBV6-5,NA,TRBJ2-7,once,TGTGCCAGCCGGAAGGGACAAGGAGAGTCCTACGAGCAGTACTTC,CASRKGQGESYEQYF
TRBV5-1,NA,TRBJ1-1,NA,TGCGCCAGCAGCTTAGACAGTTTAAACACTGAAGCTTTCTTT,CASSLDSLNTEAFF
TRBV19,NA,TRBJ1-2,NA,TGTGCCAGCAAAGTAGGAGGGAACGGATATGGCTACACCTTC,CASKVGGNGYGYTF
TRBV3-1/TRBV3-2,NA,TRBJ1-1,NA,TGTGCCAGCAGCCAAGGTGTACAGGGCTGGACTGAAGCTTTCTTT,CASSQGVQGWTEAFF
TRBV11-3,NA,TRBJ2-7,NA,TGTGCCAGCAGCCAAAGCGGCACCTACGAGCAGTACTTC,CASSQSGTYEQYF
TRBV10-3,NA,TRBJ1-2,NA,TGTGCCATCAACCACGGACAGTACTATGGCTACACCTTC,CAINHGQYYGYTF
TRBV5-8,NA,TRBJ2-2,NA,TGTGCCAGCAGCTTGGGACTAGATCACGGGGAGCTGTTTTTT,CASSLGLDHGELFF
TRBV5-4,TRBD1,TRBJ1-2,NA,TGTGCCAGCAGCTTGGGAGGGACAGGGGACGGCTACACCTTC,CASSLGGTGDGYTF
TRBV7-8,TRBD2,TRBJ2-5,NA,TGTGCCAGCAGCTTATTTCCTAGCGGGGGCAAAAAAGAGACCCAGTACTTC,CASSLFPSGGKKETQYF
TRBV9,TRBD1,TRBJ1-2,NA,TGTGCCAGCAGCGCGGAGGCAGGGGGAACCTATGGCTACACCTTC,CASSAEAGGTYGYTF
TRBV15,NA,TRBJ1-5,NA,TGTGCCACCAGCAGAGAGAAGACAAAAAATCAGCCCCAGCATTTT,CATSREKTKNQPQHF
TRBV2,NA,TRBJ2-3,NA,TGTGCCAGCAGTGAAGAGGGGACGCAGTATTTT,CASSEEGTQYF
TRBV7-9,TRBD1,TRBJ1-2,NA,TGTGCCAGCAGCATACTCCGGGACAGGGATGGCTACACCTTC,CASSILRDRDGYTF
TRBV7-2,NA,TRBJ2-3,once,TGTGCCAGCAGCCCACGAGTAGATACGCAGTATTTT,CASSPRVDTQYF
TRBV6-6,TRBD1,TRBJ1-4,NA,TGTGCCAGCAGTTACTGGACAGGAGGCAACGAAAAACTGTTTTTT,CASSYWTGGNEKLFF
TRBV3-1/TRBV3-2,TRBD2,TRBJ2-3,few,TGTGCCAGCAGTCGGACTAGCGGGGGGCCTACCTCTACGCAGTATTTT,CASSRTSGGPTSTQYF
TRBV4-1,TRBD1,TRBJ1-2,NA,TGCGCCAGCAGCCAAGGGTCAGGGGGTGCCTATGGCTACACCTTC,CASSQGSGGAYGYTF
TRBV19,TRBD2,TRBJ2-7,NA,TGTGCCAGTAGTATAGGAGCGGGGAGTTCCTACGAGCAGTACTTC,CASSIGAGSSYEQYF
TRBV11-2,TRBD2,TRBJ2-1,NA,TGTGCCAGCAGCCCAGTTCCGGGACTAGCGGCATCCTACAATGAGCAGTTCTTC,CASSPVPGLAASYNEQFF
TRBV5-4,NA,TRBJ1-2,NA,TGTGCCAGCAGCTTGGAAGCGACAGACTATGGCTACACCTTC,CASSLEATDYGYTF
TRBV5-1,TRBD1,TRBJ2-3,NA,TGCGCCAGCAGCTTGGGGACAGGACCCGGGGAGTATTTT,CASSLGTGPGEYF
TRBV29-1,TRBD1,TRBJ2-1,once,TGCAGCGCCGGACAGGGCACACATGAGCAGTTCTTC,CSAGQGTHEQFF
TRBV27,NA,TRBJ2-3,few,TGTGCCAGCAGTTTATCACCGGGACACTCCACAGATACGCAGTATTTT,CASSLSPGHSTDTQYF
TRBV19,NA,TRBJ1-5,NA,TGTGCCAGTAATGAGAACAATCAGCCCCAGCATTTT,CASNENNQPQHF
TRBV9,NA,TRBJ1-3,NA,TGTGCCAGCAGCGTAGTGGGGGAGGAGGGAAACACCATATATTTT,CASSVVGEEGNTIYF
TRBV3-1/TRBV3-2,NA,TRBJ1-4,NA,TGTGCCAGCAGCCAAGACCGACAGGCAACTAATGAAAAACTGTTTTTT,CASSQDRQATNEKLFF
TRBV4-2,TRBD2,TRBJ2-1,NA,TGTGCCAGCAGCCAAGAGTTAGCGGGGGGGTTTGATGAGCAGTTCTTC,CASSQELAGGFDEQFF
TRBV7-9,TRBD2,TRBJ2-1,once,TGTGCCAGCAGCGCAAGGACTAGCAACCACAATGAGCAGTTCTTC,CASSARTSNHNEQFF
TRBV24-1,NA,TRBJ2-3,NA,TGTGCCACCAGTGATTCCAGGGCGGATACGCAGTATTTT,CATSDSRADTQYF
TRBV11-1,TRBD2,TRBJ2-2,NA,TGTGCCAGCAGCTCTAGCGGGCCGAACACCGGGGAGCTGTTTTTT,CASSSSGPNTGELFF
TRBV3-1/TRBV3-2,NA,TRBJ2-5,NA,TGTGCCAGCAGCCAAGATCGGGGGGCAGGAGAGACCCAGTACTTC,CASSQDRGAGETQYF
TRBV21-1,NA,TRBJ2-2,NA,TGTGCCAGCAGCCTCAGCGAATGTAGGTCAGGGGGTCTCGGGAACACCGGGGAGCTGTTTTTT,CASSLSECRSGGLGNTGELFF
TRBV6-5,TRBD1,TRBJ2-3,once,TGTGCCAGCAGACGGGACAGGGGTACAGATACGCAGTATTTT,CASRRDRGTDTQYF
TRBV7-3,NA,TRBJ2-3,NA,TGTGCCAGCAAGGCAGGCGGGAGCACAGATACGCAGTATTTT,CASKAGGSTDTQYF
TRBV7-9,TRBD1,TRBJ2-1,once,TGTGCCAGCAGCTCGGGGTGGACAGGGGGACTAAGTGGGTTCTTC,CASSSGWTGGLSGFF
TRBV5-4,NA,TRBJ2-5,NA,TGTGCCAGCAGCCCCGGTCGATTCGGGGAGACCCAGTACTTC,CASSPGRFGETQYF
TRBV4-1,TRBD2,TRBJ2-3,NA,TGCGCCAGCAGCCTTCGGCGCGGGGGGGCCGGTGACACAGATACGCAGTATTTT,CASSLRRGGAGDTDTQYF
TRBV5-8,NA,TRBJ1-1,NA,TGTGCCAGCAGCCCGGGAGGGCCCACTGAAGCTTTCTTT,CASSPGGPTEAFF
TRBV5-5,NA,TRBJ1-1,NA,TGTGCCAGCAGCTTTCGGCAGGGCACCACTGAAGCTTTCTTT,CASSFRQGTTEAFF
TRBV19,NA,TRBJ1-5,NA,TGTGCCAGTAGCCGGAACTTACAGGATCAGCCCCAGCATTTT,CASSRNLQDQPQHF
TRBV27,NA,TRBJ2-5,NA,TGTGCCAGCAGTTCCGGGGAGATGGGAGGAGAGACCCAGTACTTC,CASSSGEMGGETQYF
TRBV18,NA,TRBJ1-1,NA,TGTGCCAGCTCACCGTCACAAGGGGACACTGAAGCTTTCTTT,CASSPSQGDTEAFF
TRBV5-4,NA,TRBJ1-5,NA,TGTGCCAAGTACTGCAATCAGCCCCAGCATTTT,CAKYCNQPQHF
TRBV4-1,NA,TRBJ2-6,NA,TGCGCCAGCAGCATAGAGGGAGCTTCGATGACTGGGGCCAACGTCCTGACTTTC,CASSIEGASMTGANVLTF
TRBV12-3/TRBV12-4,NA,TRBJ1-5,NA,TGTGCCAGCAGTTTGGGGCAGAATCAGCCCCAGCATTTT,CASSLGQNQPQHF
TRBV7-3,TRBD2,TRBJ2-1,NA,TGTGCCAGCAGCAATGGACTAGTTATATACAATGAGCAGTTCTTC,CASSNGLVIYNEQFF
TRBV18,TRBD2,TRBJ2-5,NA,TGTGCCAGCTCACCACTCCCTAGCGGGGGCGAGGCACAAGAGACCCAGTACTTC,CASSPLPSGGEAQETQYF
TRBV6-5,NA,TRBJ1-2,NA,TGTGCCAGCAGGTCCCCGGGGGGCAGCTATGGCTACACCTTC,CASRSPGGSYGYTF
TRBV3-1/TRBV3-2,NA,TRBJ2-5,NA,TGTGCCAGCAGCCAAGAGGGGCGACGAGAGACCCAGTACTTC,CASSQEGRRETQYF
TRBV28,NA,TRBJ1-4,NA,TGTGCCAGCAGCAGACAGTCAGAAAAACTGTTTTTT,CASSRQSEKLFF
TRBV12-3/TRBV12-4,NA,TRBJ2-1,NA,TGTGCCAGCAGTTTCTTGGGGGGCAATGAGCAGTTCTTC,CASSFLGGNEQFF
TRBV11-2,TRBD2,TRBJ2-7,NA,TGTGCCAGCAGCGGAGGACTAGCGGGGGTCCTTTCCTCCGAGCAGTACTTC,CASSGGLAGVLSSEQYF
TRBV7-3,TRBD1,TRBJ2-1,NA,TGTGCCAGCAGCCCCGGGGACAGAGAGTACAATGAGCAGTTCTTC,CASSPGDREYNEQFF
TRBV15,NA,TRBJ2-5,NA,TGTGCCACCAGCAGAGACCCAGCGGCCCAAGAGACCCAGTACTTC,CATSRDPAAQETQYF
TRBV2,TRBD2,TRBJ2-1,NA,TGTGCCAGCCCGACCCAACTAGCGGGGGGGTTTGAGCAGTTCTTC,CASPTQLAGGFEQFF
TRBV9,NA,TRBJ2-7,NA,TGTGCCAGCAGCGTTGGGGGGAACAGGGGAGTCTCCTACGAGCAGTACTTC,CASSVGGNRGVSYEQYF